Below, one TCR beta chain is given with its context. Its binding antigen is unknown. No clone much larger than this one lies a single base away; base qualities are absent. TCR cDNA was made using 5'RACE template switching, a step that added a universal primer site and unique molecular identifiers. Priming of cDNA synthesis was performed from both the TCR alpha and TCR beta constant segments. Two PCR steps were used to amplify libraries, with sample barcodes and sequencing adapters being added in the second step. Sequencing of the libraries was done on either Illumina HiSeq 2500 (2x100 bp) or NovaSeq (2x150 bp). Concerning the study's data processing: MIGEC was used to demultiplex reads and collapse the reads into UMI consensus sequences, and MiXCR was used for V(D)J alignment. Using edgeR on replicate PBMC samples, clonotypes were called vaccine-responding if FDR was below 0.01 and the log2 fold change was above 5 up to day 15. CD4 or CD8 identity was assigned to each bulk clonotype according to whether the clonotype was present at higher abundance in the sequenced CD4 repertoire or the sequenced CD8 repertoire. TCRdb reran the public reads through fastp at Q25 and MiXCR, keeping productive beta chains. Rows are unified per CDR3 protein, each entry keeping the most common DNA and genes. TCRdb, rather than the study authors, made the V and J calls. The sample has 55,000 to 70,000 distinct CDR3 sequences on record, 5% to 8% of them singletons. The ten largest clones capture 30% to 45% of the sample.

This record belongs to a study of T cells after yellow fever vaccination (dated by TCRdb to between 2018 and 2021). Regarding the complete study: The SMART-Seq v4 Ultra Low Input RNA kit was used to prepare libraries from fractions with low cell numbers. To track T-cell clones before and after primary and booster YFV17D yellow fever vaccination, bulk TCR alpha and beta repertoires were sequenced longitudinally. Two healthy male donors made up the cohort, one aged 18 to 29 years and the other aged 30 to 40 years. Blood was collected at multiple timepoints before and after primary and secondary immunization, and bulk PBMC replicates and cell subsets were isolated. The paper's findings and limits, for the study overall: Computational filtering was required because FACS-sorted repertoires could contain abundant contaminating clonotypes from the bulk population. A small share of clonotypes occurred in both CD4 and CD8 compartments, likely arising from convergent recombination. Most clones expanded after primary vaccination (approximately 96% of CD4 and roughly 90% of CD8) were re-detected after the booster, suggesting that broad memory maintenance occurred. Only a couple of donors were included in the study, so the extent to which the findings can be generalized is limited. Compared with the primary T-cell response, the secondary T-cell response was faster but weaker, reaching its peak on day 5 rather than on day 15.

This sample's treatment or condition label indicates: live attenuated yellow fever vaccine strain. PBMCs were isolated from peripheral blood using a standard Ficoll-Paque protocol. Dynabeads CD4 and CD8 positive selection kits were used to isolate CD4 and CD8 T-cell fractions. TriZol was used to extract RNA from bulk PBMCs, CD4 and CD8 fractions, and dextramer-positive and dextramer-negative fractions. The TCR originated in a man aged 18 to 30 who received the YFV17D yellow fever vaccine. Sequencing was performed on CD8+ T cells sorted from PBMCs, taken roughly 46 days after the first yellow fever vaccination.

The DNA is as follows: TGTGCCAGCAGCCAGGCCGGGGATTCACCCCTCCACTTT. It specifies CASSQAGDSPLHF. The chain joins TRBV14 to TRBJ1-6; the D gene cannot be named for sure. From the cysteine through the phenylalanine, the CDR3 covers 13 amino acids. The read is trimmed to its CDR3 DNA, 39 bases read in frame from base 1. As encoded in the germline V gene, CDR1 is SGHDN while CDR2 is FVKESK. The junction carries 8 bases between V and J, which are trimmed by 3 bases and 8 bases respectively.